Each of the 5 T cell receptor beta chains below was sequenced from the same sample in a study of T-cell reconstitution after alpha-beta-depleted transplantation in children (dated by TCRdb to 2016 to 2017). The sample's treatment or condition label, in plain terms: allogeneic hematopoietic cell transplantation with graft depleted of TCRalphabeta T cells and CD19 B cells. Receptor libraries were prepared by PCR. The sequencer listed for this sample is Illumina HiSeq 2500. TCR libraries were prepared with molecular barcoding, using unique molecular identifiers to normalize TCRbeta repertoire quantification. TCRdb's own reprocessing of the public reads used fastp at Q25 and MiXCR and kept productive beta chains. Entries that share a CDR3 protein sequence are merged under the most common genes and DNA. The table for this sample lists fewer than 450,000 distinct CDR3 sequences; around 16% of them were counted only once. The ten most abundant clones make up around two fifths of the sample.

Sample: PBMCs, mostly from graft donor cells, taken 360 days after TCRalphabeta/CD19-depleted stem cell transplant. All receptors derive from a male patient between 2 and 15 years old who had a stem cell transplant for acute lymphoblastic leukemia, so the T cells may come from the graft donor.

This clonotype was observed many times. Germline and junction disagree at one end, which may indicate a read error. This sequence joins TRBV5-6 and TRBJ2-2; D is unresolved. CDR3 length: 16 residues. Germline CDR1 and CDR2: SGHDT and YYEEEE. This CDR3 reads CASSPEVGANTRELFF. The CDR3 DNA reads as TGTGCCAGCAGCCCGGAAGTTGGCGCGAACACCCGGGAGCTGTTTTTT.

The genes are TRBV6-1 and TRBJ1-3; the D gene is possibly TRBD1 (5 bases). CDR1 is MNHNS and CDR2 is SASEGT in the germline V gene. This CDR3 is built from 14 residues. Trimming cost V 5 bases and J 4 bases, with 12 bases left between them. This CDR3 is CASSRQPDGNTIYF. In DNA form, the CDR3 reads TGTGCCAGCAGTAGACAGCCCGACGGAAACACCATATATTTT.

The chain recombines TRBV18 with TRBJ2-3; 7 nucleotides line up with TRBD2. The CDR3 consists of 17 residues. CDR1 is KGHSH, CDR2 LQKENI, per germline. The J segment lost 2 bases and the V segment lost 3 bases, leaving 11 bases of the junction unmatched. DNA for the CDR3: TGTGCCAGCTCACCCTGGACTAGAAGTACGGACACAGATACGCAGTATTTT. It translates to CASSPWTRSTDTDTQYF.

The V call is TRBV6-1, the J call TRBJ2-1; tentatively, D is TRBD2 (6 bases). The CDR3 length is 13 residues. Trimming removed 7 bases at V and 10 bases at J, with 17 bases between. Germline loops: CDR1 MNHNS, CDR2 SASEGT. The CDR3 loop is CASTTTGRGEQFF. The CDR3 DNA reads TGTGCCAGCACCACGACCGGGAGAGGAGAGCAGTTCTTC.

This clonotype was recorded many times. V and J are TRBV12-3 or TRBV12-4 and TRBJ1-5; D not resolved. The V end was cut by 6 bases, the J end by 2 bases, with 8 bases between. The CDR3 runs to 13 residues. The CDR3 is CASSLRGNQPQHF. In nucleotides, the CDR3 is TGTGCCAGCAGCTTACGAGGCAATCAGCCCCAGCATTTT.